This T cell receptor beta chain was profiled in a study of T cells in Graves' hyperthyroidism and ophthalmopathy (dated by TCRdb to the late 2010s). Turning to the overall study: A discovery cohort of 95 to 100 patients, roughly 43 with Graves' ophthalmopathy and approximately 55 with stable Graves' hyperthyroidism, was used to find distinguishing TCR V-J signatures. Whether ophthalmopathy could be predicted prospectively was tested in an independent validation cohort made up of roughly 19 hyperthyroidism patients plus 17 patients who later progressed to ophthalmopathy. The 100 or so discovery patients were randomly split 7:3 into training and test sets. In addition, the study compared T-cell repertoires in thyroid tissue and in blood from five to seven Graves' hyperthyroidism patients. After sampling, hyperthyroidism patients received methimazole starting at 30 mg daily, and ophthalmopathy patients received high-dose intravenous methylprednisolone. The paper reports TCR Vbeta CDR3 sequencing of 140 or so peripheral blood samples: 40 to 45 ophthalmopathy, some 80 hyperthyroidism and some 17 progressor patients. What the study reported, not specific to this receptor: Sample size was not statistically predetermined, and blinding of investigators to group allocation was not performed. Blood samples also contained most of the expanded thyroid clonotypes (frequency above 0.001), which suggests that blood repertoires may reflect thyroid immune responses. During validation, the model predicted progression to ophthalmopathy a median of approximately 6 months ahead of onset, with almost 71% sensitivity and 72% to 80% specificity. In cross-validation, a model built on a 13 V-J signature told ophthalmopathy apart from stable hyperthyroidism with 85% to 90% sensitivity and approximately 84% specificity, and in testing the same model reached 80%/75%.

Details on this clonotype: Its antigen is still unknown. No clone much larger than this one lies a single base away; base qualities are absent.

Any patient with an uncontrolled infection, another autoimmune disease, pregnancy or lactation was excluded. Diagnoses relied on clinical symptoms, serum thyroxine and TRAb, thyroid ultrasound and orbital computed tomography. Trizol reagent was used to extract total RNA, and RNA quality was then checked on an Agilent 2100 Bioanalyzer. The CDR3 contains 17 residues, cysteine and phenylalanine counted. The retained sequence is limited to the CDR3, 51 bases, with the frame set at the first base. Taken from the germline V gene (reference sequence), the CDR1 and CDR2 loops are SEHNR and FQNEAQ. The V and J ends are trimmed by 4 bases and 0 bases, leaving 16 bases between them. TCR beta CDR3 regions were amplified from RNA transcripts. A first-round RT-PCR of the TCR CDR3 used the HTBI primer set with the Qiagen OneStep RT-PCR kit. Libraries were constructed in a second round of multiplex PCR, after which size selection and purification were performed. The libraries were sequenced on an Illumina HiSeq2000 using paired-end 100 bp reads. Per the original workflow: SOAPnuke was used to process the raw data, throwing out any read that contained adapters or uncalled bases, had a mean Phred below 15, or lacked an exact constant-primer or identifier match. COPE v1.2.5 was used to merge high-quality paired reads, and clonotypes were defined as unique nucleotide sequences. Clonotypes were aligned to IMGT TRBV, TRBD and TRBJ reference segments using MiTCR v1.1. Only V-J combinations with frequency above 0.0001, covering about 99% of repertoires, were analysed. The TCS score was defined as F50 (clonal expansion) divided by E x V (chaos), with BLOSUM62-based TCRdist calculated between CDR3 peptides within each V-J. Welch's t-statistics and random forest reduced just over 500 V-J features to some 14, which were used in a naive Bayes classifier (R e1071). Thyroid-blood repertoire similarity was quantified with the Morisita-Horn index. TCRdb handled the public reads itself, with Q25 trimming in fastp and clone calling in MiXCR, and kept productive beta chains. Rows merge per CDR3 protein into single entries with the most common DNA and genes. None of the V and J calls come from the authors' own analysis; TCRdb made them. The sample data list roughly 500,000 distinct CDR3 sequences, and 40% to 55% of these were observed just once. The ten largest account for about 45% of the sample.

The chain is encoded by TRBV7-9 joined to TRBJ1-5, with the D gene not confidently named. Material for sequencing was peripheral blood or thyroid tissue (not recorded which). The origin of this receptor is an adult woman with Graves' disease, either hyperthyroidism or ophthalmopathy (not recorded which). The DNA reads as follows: TGTGCCAGCAGCTGGGAGACGGGGATCAATAGCAATCAGCCCCAGCATTTT. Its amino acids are CASSWETGINSNQPQHF.